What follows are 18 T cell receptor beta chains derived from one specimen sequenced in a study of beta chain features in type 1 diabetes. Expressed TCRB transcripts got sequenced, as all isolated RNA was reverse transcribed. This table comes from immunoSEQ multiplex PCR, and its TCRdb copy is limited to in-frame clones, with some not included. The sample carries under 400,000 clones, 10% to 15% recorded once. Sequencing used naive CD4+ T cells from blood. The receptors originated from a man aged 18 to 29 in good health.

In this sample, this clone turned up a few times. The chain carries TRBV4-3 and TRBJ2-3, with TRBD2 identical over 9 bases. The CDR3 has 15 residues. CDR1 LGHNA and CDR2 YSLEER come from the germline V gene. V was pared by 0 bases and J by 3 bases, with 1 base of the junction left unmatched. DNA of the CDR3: TGCGCCAGCAGCCAAGAGGGACTAGCTACAGATACGCAGTATTTT. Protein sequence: CASSQEGLATDTQYF.

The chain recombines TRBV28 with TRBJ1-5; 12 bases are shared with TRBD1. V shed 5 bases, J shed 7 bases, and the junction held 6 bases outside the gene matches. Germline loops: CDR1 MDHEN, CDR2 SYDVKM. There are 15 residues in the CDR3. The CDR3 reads CASSGTGGLFQPQHF. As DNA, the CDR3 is TGTGCCAGCAGTGGGACAGGGGGCCTTTTCCAGCCCCAGCATTTT.

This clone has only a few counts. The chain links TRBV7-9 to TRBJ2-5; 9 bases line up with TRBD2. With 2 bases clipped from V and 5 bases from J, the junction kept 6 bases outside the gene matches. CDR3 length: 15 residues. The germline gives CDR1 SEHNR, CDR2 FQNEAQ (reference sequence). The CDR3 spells CASSLRAGGQETQYF. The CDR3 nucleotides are TGTGCCAGCAGCTTAAGAGCGGGAGGCCAGGAGACCCAGTACTTC.

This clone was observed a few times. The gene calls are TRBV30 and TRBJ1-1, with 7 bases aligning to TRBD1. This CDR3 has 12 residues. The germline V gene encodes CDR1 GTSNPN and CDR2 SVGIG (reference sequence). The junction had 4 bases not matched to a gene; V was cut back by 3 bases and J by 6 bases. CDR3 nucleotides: TGTGCCTGGAGGACAGGGCCGCCTGAAGCTTTCTTT. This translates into CAWRTGPPEAFF.

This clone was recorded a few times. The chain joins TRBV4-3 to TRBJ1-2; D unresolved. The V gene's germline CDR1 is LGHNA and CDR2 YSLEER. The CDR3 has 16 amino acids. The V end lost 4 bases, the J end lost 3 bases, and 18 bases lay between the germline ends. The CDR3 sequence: CASSRPQFPGDYGYTF. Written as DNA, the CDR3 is TGCGCCAGCAGCCGGCCGCAATTTCCCGGGGACTATGGCTACACCTTC.

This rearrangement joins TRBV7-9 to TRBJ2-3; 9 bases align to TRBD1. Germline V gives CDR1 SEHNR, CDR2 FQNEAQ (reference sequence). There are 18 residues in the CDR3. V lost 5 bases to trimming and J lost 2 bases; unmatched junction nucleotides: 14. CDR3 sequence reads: CASSPIPPGTGITDTQYF. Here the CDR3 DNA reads TGTGCCAGCAGCCCCATCCCTCCCGGGACAGGGATCACAGATACGCAGTATTTT.

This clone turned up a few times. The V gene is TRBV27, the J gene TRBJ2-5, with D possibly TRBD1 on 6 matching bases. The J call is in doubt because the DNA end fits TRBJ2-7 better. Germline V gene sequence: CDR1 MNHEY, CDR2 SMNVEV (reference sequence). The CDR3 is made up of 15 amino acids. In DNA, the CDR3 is TGTGCCAGCAGCACTAGATACGGACAGCAGGGCGAGCAGTACTTC. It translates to CASSTRYGQQGEQYF.

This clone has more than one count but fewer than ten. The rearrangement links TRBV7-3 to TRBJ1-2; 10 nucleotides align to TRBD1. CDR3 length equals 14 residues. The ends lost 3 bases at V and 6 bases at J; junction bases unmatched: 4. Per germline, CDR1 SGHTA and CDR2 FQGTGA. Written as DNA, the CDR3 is TGTGCCAGCAGCTTCGCCGGGACAGGGGATGGCTACACCTTC. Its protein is CASSFAGTGDGYTF.

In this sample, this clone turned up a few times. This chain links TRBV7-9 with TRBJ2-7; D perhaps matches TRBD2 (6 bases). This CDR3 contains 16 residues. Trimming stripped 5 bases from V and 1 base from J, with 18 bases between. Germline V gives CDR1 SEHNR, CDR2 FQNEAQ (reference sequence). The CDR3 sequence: CASSLDGTPTSYEQYF. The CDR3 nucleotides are TGTGCCAGCAGCCTAGATGGGACTCCGACATCCTACGAGCAGTACTTC.

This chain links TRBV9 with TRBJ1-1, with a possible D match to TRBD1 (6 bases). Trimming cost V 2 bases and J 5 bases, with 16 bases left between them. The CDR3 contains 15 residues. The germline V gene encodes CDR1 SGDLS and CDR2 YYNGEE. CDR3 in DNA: TGTGCCAGCAGCGTCTCCAGGGGTTCGGGTACTGAAGCTTTCTTT. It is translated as CASSVSRGSGTEAFF. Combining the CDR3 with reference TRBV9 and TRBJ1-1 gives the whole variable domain DSGVTQTPKHLITATGQRVTLRCSPRSGDLSVYWYQQSLDQGLQFLIQYYNGEERAKGNILERFSAQQFPDLHSELNLSSLELGDSALYFCASSVSRGSGTEAFFGQGTRLTVV.

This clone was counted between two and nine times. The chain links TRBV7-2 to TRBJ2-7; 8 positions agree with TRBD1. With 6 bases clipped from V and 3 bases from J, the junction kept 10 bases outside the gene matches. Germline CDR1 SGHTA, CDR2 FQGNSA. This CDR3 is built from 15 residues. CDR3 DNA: TGTGCCAGCAGGCGTCCCGGGACAGGAGACTACGAGCAGTACTTC. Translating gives CASRRPGTGDYEQYF.

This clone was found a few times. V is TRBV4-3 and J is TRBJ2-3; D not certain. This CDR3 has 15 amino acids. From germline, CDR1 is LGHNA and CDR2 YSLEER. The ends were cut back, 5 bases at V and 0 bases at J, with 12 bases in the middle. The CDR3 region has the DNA TGCGCCAGCAGCTTGCAAACTTTTAGCACAGATACGCAGTATTTT. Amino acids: CASSLQTFSTDTQYF.

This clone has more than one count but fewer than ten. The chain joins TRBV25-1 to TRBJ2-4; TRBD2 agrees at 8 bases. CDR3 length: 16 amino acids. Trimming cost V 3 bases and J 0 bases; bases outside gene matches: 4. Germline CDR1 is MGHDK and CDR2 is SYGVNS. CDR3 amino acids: CASSDRAGEAKNIQYF. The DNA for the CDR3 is TGTGCCAGCAGTGATAGAGCGGGAGAAGCCAAAAACATTCAGTACTTC.

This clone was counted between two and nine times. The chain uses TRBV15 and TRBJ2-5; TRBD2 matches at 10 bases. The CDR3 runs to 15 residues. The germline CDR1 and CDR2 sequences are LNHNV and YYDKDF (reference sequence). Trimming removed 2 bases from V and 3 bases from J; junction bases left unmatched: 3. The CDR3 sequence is CATSRRTSGEETQYF. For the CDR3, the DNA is TGTGCCACCAGCAGAAGGACTAGCGGAGAAGAGACCCAGTACTTC.

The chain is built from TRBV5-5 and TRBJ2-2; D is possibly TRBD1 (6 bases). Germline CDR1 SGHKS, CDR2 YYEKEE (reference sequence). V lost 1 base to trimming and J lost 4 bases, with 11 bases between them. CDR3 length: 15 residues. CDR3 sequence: CASSLTGTATGELFF. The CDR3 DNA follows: TGTGCCAGCAGCTTGACAGGGACGGCCACCGGGGAGCTGTTTTTT.

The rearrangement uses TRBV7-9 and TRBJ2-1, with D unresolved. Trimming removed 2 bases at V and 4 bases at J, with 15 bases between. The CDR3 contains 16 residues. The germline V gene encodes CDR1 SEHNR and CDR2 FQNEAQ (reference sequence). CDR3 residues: CASSLPPQRSYNEQFF. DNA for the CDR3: TGTGCCAGCAGCTTACCCCCCCAGCGTAGTTACAATGAGCAGTTCTTC.

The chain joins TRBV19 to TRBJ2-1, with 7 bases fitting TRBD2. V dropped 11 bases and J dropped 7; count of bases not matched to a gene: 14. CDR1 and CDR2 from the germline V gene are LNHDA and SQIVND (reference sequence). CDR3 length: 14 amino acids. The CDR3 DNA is TGTGCCGCGGGGAGGGGACTGACGAGTAATGAGCAGTTCTTC. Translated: CAAGRGLTSNEQFF.

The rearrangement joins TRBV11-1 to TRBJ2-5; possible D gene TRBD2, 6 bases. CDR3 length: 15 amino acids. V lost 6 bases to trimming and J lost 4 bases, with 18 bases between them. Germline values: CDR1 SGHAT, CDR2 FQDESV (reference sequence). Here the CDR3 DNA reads TGTGCCAGCAGATCGGGACTTCGGAGGGGAGAGACCCAGTACTTC. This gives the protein CASRSGLRRGETQYF.